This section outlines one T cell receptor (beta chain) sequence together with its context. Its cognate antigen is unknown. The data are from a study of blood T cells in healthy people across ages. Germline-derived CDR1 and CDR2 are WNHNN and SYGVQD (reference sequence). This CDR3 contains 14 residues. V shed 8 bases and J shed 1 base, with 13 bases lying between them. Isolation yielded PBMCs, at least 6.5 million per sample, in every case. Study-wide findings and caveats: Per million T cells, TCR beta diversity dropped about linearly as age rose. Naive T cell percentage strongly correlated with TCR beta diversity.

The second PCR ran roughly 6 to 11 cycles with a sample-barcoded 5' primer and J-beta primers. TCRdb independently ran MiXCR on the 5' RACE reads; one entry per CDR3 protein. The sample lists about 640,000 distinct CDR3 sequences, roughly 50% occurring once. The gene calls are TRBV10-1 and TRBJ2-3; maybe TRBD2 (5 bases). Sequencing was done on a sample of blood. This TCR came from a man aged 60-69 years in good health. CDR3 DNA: TGCGCCAGCCAACGGGATGGAGGCACAGATACGCAGTATTTT. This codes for CASQRDGGTDTQYF.